A single sample is the source of the 29 T cell receptor beta chains below, sequenced in a study of blood T cell repertoires in COVID-19 (dated by TCRdb to about 2020). Library generation was performed with the immunoSEQ multiplex PCR assay. Entries here come from immuneACCESS through TCRdb and include only in-frame sequences with V and J called. Some clones fail to appear in such tables; in the studies checked, an unresolved V gene covers under half of the shortfall, and the cause of the remainder is unknown. The sample has about 160,000 clones on record, 75% to 80% of them singletons. Around 13% of the sample is taken by the ten largest. Sample: peripheral blood. The origin of the receptors is a woman older than 75 with acute or convalescent COVID-19.

The gene calls are TRBV27 and TRBJ1-1; 7 bases line up with TRBD1. The CDR3 is 14 residues long. Trimming at V came to 7 bases and at J to 1 base, leaving 6 bases not matched to a gene. In germline, CDR1 is MNHEY, CDR2 SMNVEV (reference sequence). The chain's CDR3 is CASIKGGSNTEAFF. For the CDR3, the DNA is TGTGCCAGCATAAAAGGGGGCTCGAACACTGAAGCTTTCTTT.

The chain combines TRBV7-8 with TRBJ1-2; D unresolved. Trimming left V 3 bases short and J 4 bases short, with 24 bases between. This CDR3 has 18 residues. The germline V gene has CDR1 SGHVS and CDR2 FQNEAQ. CDR3 amino acids: CASSFLAGSGILFYGYTF. CDR3 in DNA: TGTGCCAGCAGCTTTCTAGCGGGGTCAGGAATCCTATTCTATGGCTACACCTTC. The whole variable domain, remainder taken from reference TRBV7-8 and TRBJ1-2, is GAGVSQSPRYKVAKRGQDVALRCDPISGHVSLFWYQQALGQGPEFLTYFQNEAQLDKSGLPSDRFFAERPEGSVSTLKIQRTQQEDSAVYLCASSFLAGSGILFYGYTFGSGTRLTVV.

The CDR3 loop is CASSGDRGVDYTF. The CDR3 nucleotides read TGTGCCAGCTCTGGGGACAGGGGAGTAGACTACACCTTC. This chain connects TRBV18 to TRBJ1-2, with 10 bases that match TRBD1. Germline V gene lookup returns CDR1 KGHSH and CDR2 LQKENI. CDR3 size: 13 residues. V was clipped by 6 bases and J by 10 bases; unmatched bases: 8.

This clone was recorded once. CDR3 in DNA: TGTGCCAGCAGCGGCAGTCAGGGTTACGAGCAGTACTTC. Translating gives CASSGSQGYEQYF. V and J are TRBV7-2 and TRBJ2-7; D is perhaps TRBD1 (5 bases). The CDR3 covers 13 residues. Germline values: CDR1 SGHTA, CDR2 FQGNSA. The V end lost 5 bases, the J end lost 4 bases, and 12 bases lay between the germline ends.

This chain uses TRBV6-1 with TRBJ2-3; 14 nucleotides line up with TRBD2. V was clipped by 4 bases and J by 10 bases; unmatched bases: 10. The V gene's germline CDR1 is MNHNS and CDR2 SASEGT. The CDR3 sequence is 16 residues long. The CDR3 nucleotides read TGTGCCAGCAGTGGGACTAGCGGGGGGCTTGGGAACTCGCAGTATTTT. It encodes CASSGTSGGLGNSQYF.

The chain carries TRBV2 and TRBJ1-2; tentatively, D is TRBD1 (5 bases). The V end was cut by 2 bases, the J end by 0 bases, with 7 bases between. This CDR3 contains 14 residues. Per germline, CDR1 SNHLY and CDR2 FYNNEI. CDR3 in amino acids: CASSEQGTNYGYTF. In DNA, the CDR3 is TGTGCCAGCAGTGAACAGGGAACTAACTATGGCTACACCTTC. Based on the CDR3 plus reference TRBV2 and TRBJ1-2, the full variable domain is EPEVTQTPSHQVTQMGQEVILRCVPISNHLYFYWYRQILGQKVEFLVSFYNNEISEKSEIFDDQFSVERPDGSNFTLKIRSTKLEDSAMYFCASSEQGTNYGYTFGSGTRLTVV.

This clone has just a few counts. The genes are TRBV4-1 and TRBJ1-1; 9 positions match TRBD1. V lost 1 base and J lost 0; bases outside the gene matches: 0. CDR3 length: 15 residues. Germline V lookup: CDR1 MGHRA, CDR2 YSYEKL. The CDR3 bases are TGCGCCAGCAGCCAAGGACAGGGGGTGAACACTGAAGCTTTCTTT. Protein product: CASSQGQGVNTEAFF.

The rearrangement uses TRBV5-1 and TRBJ2-7; no clear D. Trimming shortened V by 4 bases and J by 3 bases, and 8 bases separated the two germline ends. Germline V gene sequence: CDR1 SGHRS, CDR2 YFSETQ. The CDR3 is 12 amino acids. CDR3 sequence reads: CASSQVGYEQYF. CDR3 DNA sequence: TGCGCCAGCAGCCAGGTCGGCTACGAGCAGTACTTC.

This clone was recorded once. The chain carries TRBV2 and TRBJ1-5; D not resolved. In germline, CDR1 is SNHLY, CDR2 FYNNEI. This CDR3 spans 13 amino acids. V lost 8 bases, J lost 7 bases, and 15 bases lay in between. CDR3 loop: CASRTLGGQPQHF. The CDR3 DNA is TGTGCCAGCCGGACGTTGGGAGGGCAGCCCCAGCATTTT.

This clone was observed many times. V usage is TRBV5-1 and J usage is TRBJ1-2, with 7 nucleotides matching TRBD1. The CDR3 covers 13 residues. V shed 5 bases, J shed 3 bases, and the junction held 4 bases outside the gene matches. Germline-derived CDR1 and CDR2 are SGHRS and YFSETQ. The CDR3 DNA is TGCGCCAGCAGGGCTACAGGGGACTATGGCTACACCTTC. This encodes CASRATGDYGYTF.

The rearrangement uses TRBV4-1 and TRBJ1-1; the match to TRBD1 covers 7 bases. The CDR3 is 16 amino acids. V lost 1 base to trimming and J lost 0 bases; unmatched junction nucleotides: 5. Germline CDR1 is MGHRA and CDR2 is YSYEKL. This chain's CDR3 is CASSQGTDRVNTEAFF. DNA of the CDR3: TGCGCCAGCAGCCAAGGGACTGACAGGGTGAACACTGAAGCTTTCTTT.

This clone was found once. The J gene is TRBJ2-7, the V gene TRBV6-5; 9 bases agree with TRBD2. There are 14 residues in the CDR3. Losses at the gene ends were 7 bases for V and 0 bases for J; bases not matched to a gene: 4. Germline V lookup: CDR1 MNHEY, CDR2 SVGAGI. This chain's CDR3 is CASTSGGNSYEQYF. CDR3 in DNA: TGTGCCAGCACCAGCGGGGGGAACTCCTACGAGCAGTACTTC.

The chain has TRBV3-1 (or the pseudogene TRBV3-2) and TRBJ1-2; D unclear. Germline V lookup: CDR1 LGHDT, CDR2 YNNKEL (reference sequence). Trimming shortened V by 1 base and J by 5 bases, and 8 bases separated the two germline ends. This CDR3 is built from 13 residues. The CDR3 DNA sequence: TGTGCCAGCAGCCAAGGGCAAAGTTATGGCTACACCTTC. Protein sequence: CASSQGQSYGYTF.

The rearrangement joins TRBV18 to TRBJ2-1; maybe TRBD1 (6 bases). Germline V gene data show CDR1 as KGHSH and CDR2 as LQKENI. V lost 3 bases to trimming and J lost 0 bases, with 12 bases between them. The CDR3 is 16 residues long. The CDR3 sequence is CASSPTGTSSYNEQFF. CDR3 coding DNA: TGTGCCAGCTCACCGACCGGGACAAGCTCCTACAATGAGCAGTTCTTC.

The chain couples TRBV19 to TRBJ1-2, with D perhaps matching TRBD1 (5 bases). Trimming took off 3 bases at V and 4 bases at J, with 15 bases between the two ends. This CDR3 contains 15 residues. Germline V gives CDR1 LNHDA, CDR2 SQIVND (reference sequence). CDR3 nucleotides: TGTGCCAGTAGTATCCGCCGGGGGGTTGCCTATGGCTACACCTTC. This encodes CASSIRRGVAYGYTF.

The chain has TRBV28 and TRBJ1-5, with D uncertain. Germline V gene data show CDR1 as MDHEN and CDR2 as SYDVKM. The CDR3 is 16 amino acids. V gave up 2 bases and J gave up 2 bases, with 13 bases separating them. CDR3: CASSLGLGRRNQPQHF. The CDR3 nucleotides are TGTGCCAGCAGTTTAGGGTTGGGGAGGCGCAATCAGCCCCAGCATTTT.

The genes are TRBV5-1 and TRBJ2-7, with D possibly matching TRBD1 (5 bases). Trimming pared 4 bases from V and 1 base from J, leaving 18 bases between. The CDR3 length is 16 residues. Germline assignment: CDR1 SGHRS and CDR2 YFSETQ. This chain's CDR3 is CASSTLPTDLSYEQYF. For the CDR3, the DNA is TGCGCCAGCAGCACCTTACCGACAGACCTTTCCTACGAGCAGTACTTC.

This clone was observed a few times. The chain carries TRBV28 and TRBJ1-5; 8 bases are shared with TRBD1. Trimming cost V 4 bases and J 5 bases; bases outside gene matches: 4. The CDR3 covers 14 residues. Per the germline V gene, CDR1 is MDHEN and CDR2 is SYDVKM. The DNA of the CDR3 is TGTGCCAGCAGTTATAGGACAGGGTATCAGCCCCAGCATTTT. It is translated as CASSYRTGYQPQHF. The full variable domain, with the rest looked up from reference TRBV28 and TRBJ1-5, is DVKVTQSSRYLVKRTGEKVFLECVQDMDHENMFWYRQDPGLGLRLIYFSYDVKMKEKGDIPEGYSVSREKKERFSLILESASTNQTSMYLCASSYRTGYQPQHFGDGTRLSIL.

The rearrangement uses TRBV4-2 and TRBJ2-1; 7 bases are shared with TRBD2. The CDR3 runs to 15 residues. The germline gives CDR1 LGHNA, CDR2 YNFKEQ. The V gene end was trimmed by 1 base and the J gene end by 9 bases; junction bases not matched to a gene: 9. CDR3 protein: CASSQVRGSAVEQFF. CDR3 DNA sequence: TGTGCCAGCAGCCAAGTGCGGGGGAGCGCAGTTGAGCAGTTCTTC.

V gene TRBV4-2 combines with J gene TRBJ2-3; TRBD2 aligns across 12 bases. Germline loops: CDR1 LGHNA, CDR2 YNFKEQ. CDR3 length equals 18 residues. V trimming: 1 base; J trimming: 6 bases; junction bases outside the gene matches: 11. In nucleotides, the CDR3 is TGTGCCAGCAGCCAAGCCGAGACTAGCGGGGGCTGGGGGGATACGCAGTATTTT. This translates into CASSQAETSGGWGDTQYF.

The chain joins TRBV28 to TRBJ1-5; 8 bases agree with TRBD1. Germline-derived CDR1 and CDR2 are MDHEN and SYDVKM. V was clipped by 4 bases and J by 5 bases; unmatched bases: 7. This CDR3 has 15 residues. The CDR3 nucleotides read TGTGCCAGCAGTTCGGGACAGGCTGGCGATCAGCCCCAGCATTTT. Amino acids: CASSSGQAGDQPQHF.

This clone was seen only once. The rearrangement uses TRBV7-6 and TRBJ2-5, with D perhaps matching TRBD2 (8 bases). V dropped 0 bases and J dropped 9 bases, with 14 bases sitting between them. This CDR3 has 14 residues. The germline V gene has CDR1 SGHVS and CDR2 FNYEAQ. Here the CDR3 DNA reads TGTGCCAGCAGCTTAGCTAGCGGGGACAGCGCCCAGTACTTC. Protein sequence: CASSLASGDSAQYF.

This sequence joins TRBV21-1 and TRBJ2-7; the listed D gene, TRBD2, was not tested against the DNA. TRBV21-1 is noted as a pseudogene. This CDR3 is 14 amino acids long. As DNA, the CDR3 is TGTGCCAGCAGCAACATAGCGGGAGGTTTCGAGCAGTACTTC. Translated: CASSNIAGGFEQYF.

The V and J genes are TRBV30 and TRBJ1-5; D is possibly TRBD1 (5 bases). Trimming took off 2 bases at V and 6 bases at J, with 17 bases between the two ends. CDR3 size: 15 residues. From germline, CDR1 is GTSNPN and CDR2 SVGIG (reference sequence). CDR3: CAWSHSSGGGQPQHF. CDR3 DNA: TGTGCCTGGAGTCACTCCTCGGGGGGAGGTCAGCCCCAGCATTTT. Together with reference TRBV30 and TRBJ1-5, the CDR3 gives the full variable domain: SQTIHQWPATLVQPVGSPLSLECTVEGTSNPNLYWYRQAAGRGLQLLFYSVGIGQISSEVPQNLSASRPQDRQFILSSKKLLLSDSGFYLCAWSHSSGGGQPQHFGDGTRLSIL.

This rearrangement joins TRBV27 to TRBJ2-7; D is ambiguous. The length of the CDR3 is 10 residues. Deletions cut 8 bases from V and 6 bases from J, with 8 bases between. Germline loops: CDR1 MNHEY, CDR2 SMNVEV (reference sequence). As DNA, the CDR3 is TGTGCCAGCGGCAGATTCGAGCAGTACTTC. Encoded protein: CASGRFEQYF.

As DNA, the CDR3 is TGTGCCACCAGCAGGACAAAAGGGACAGGCAGCCCCCAGTCGTCTAATGAAAAACTGTTTTTT. This gives the protein CATSRTKGTGSPQSSNEKLFF. The V and J genes are TRBV15 and TRBJ1-4; TRBD1 aligns across 8 bases. Germline V CDR1 and CDR2: LNHNV, YYDKDF (reference sequence). The junction had 21 bases not matched to a gene; V was cut back by 3 bases and J by 3 bases. This CDR3 comprises 21 residues.

The count of this clone is one. The chain joins TRBV6-1 to TRBJ1-5; D is possibly TRBD1 (5 bases). This CDR3 is built from 15 residues. The ends were cut back, 1 base at V and 6 bases at J, with 13 bases in the middle. CDR1 is MNHNS and CDR2 is SASEGT in the germline V gene. The CDR3, as DNA: TGTGCCAGCAGTGAAGTGGGGGGGTCTCGTCAGCCCCAGCATTTT. Translating gives CASSEVGGSRQPQHF.

The CDR3 DNA reads as TGCAGCGTTGCGGACAGGGGAGTTAGGGAGCAGTACTTC. Protein: CSVADRGVREQYF. The V and J genes are TRBV29-1 and TRBJ2-7, with TRBD1 identical over 9 bases. Trimming removed 4 bases from V and 7 bases from J; junction bases left unmatched: 8. The germline CDR1 and CDR2 sequences are SQVTM and ANQGSEA. CDR3 length: 13 amino acids.

The chain uses TRBV10-3 and TRBJ1-1; a weak D match, TRBD1 (6 bases). V gave up 5 bases and J gave up 0 bases, with 10 bases separating them. The CDR3 totals 14 residues. From germline, CDR1 is ENHRY and CDR2 SYGVKD. CDR3 residues: CAISSDRLNTEAFF. CDR3 sequence (DNA): TGTGCCATCAGTAGCGACAGGTTGAACACTGAAGCTTTCTTT.